These T cell receptor beta chains were read from a single sample in a study of blood T cell repertoires in COVID-19. The protocol was immunoSEQ multiplex PCR, while the TCRdb copy is restricted to in-frame clones and leaves out a portion. The sample shows around 310,000 clones, 90% of them seen only once. Sequencing input: peripheral blood. Receptors were obtained from a woman in her forties with COVID-19, enrolled during active disease. The CDR3 runs from the conserved cysteine through the conserved F or W. Each record gives: J gene, clone size, V gene, D gene, CDR3 DNA, CDR3 protein. A D gene is named only where the DNA matches it firmly. Expanded clones are given a class, and other clones once, few, many or no size at all.

j_gene: TRBJ2-1; abundance: -; v_gene: TRBV19; d_gene: TRBD2; CDR3nt: TGTGCCAGTAGTACCCGGGAGGGCCGCTCCTACAATGAGCAGTTCTTC; CDR3aa: CASSTREGRSYNEQFF
j_gene: TRBJ1-4; abundance: -; v_gene: TRBV7-6; d_gene: TRBD1; CDR3nt: TGTGCCAGCAGAAAATCCCCCGGGACAGATAATGAAAAACTGTTTTTT; CDR3aa: CASRKSPGTDNEKLFF
j_gene: TRBJ1-1; abundance: -; v_gene: TRBV18; d_gene: -; CDR3nt: TGTGCCAGCTCACCTCGGACAGAGATGAACACTGAAACTTTCTTT; CDR3aa: CASSPRTEMNTETFF
j_gene: TRBJ2-7; abundance: -; v_gene: TRBV19; d_gene: TRBD1; CDR3nt: TGTGCCAGTACTTCTCGGGTAGGGACAGCAGCCTACGAGCAGTACTTC; CDR3aa: CASTSRVGTAAYEQYF
j_gene: TRBJ2-2; abundance: -; v_gene: TRBV9; d_gene: TRBD2; CDR3nt: TGTGCCAGCACCTGGACTAGCGGGGGGGCGCACACCGGGGAGCTGTTTTTT; CDR3aa: CASTWTSGGAHTGELFF
j_gene: TRBJ1-2; abundance: -; v_gene: TRBV30; d_gene: -; CDR3nt: TGTGCCTGGAGTCCCATTACAGGGAAGGGCGGCTACACCTTC; CDR3aa: CAWSPITGKGGYTF
j_gene: TRBJ2-7; abundance: -; v_gene: TRBV27; d_gene: -; CDR3nt: TGTGCCAGCAGTTTACTCCCCGACAGCTACGAGCAGTACTTC; CDR3aa: CASSLLPDSYEQYF
j_gene: TRBJ1-1; abundance: few; v_gene: TRBV20-1; d_gene: -; CDR3nt: TGCAGTGCTAGTAGGCAGGACTACACTGAAGCTTTCTTT; CDR3aa: CSASRQDYTEAFF
j_gene: TRBJ1-2; abundance: -; v_gene: TRBV4-1; d_gene: -; CDR3nt: TGCGCCCGCAGCGGGGGGGGGACAACTAACTATGGCTACACCTTC; CDR3aa: CARSGGGTTNYGYTF
j_gene: TRBJ2-7; abundance: -; v_gene: TRBV3-1/TRBV3-2; d_gene: -; CDR3nt: TGTGCCAGCAGCCCCGCCGCCAGCGAGAGGGAGCAGTACTTC; CDR3aa: CASSPAASEREQYF
j_gene: TRBJ1-1; abundance: -; v_gene: TRBV28; d_gene: -; CDR3nt: TGTGCCAGCACGGACATAGCTGAAGCTTTCTTT; CDR3aa: CASTDIAEAFF
j_gene: TRBJ1-5; abundance: -; v_gene: TRBV28; d_gene: TRBD1; CDR3nt: TGTGCCAGCTCGGGCAACAGGGGAGAGGGCAATCAGCCCCAGCATTTT; CDR3aa: CASSGNRGEGNQPQHF
j_gene: TRBJ2-7; abundance: -; v_gene: TRBV6-5; d_gene: TRBD2; CDR3nt: TGTGCCAGCAGTTACTTTCGGGAGGGCCAGCAGTACTTC; CDR3aa: CASSYFREGQQYF
j_gene: TRBJ1-5; abundance: -; v_gene: TRBV15; d_gene: TRBD1; CDR3nt: TGTGCCACCAGCACACAGGGGGCGATGGGAAATCAGCCCCAGCATTTT; CDR3aa: CATSTQGAMGNQPQHF
j_gene: TRBJ2-5; abundance: -; v_gene: TRBV14; d_gene: -; CDR3nt: TGTGCCAGCAGCCAAGATCGAGGTTTCCAAGAGACCCAGTACTTC; CDR3aa: CASSQDRGFQETQYF
j_gene: TRBJ2-7; abundance: -; v_gene: TRBV24-1; d_gene: TRBD1; CDR3nt: TGTGCCACCAGTGATCCGGGACAGCCCTCCTACGAGCAGTACTTC; CDR3aa: CATSDPGQPSYEQYF
j_gene: TRBJ1-4; abundance: -; v_gene: TRBV6-6; d_gene: TRBD1; CDR3nt: TGTGCCAGCAGTTACGGGACAGGGGGACAAAAACTGTTTTTT; CDR3aa: CASSYGTGGQKLFF
j_gene: TRBJ2-3; abundance: -; v_gene: TRBV4-1; d_gene: TRBD1; CDR3nt: TGCGCCAGCAGCCAAGTTAAGAGTAGGGACAGCGCAAGCACAGATACGCAGTATTTT; CDR3aa: CASSQVKSRDSASTDTQYF
j_gene: TRBJ2-7; abundance: -; v_gene: TRBV7-2; d_gene: -; CDR3nt: TGTGCCAGCAGCTTAGACCTAGAGGGCTACGAGCAGTACTTC; CDR3aa: CASSLDLEGYEQYF
j_gene: TRBJ1-1; abundance: -; v_gene: TRBV4-3; d_gene: -; CDR3nt: TGCGCCAGCAGCCAAGTCGGGGGGTTTAGTGAAGCTTTCTTT; CDR3aa: CASSQVGGFSEAFF
j_gene: TRBJ2-7; abundance: -; v_gene: TRBV7-2; d_gene: TRBD2; CDR3nt: TGTGCCAGCAGCTCCAGGGCGGGGGGCGACCTACTGGAGCAGTACTTC; CDR3aa: CASSSRAGGDLLEQYF
j_gene: TRBJ1-1; abundance: -; v_gene: TRBV7-8; d_gene: -; CDR3nt: TGTGCCAGCAGCAACAGGGTCAGGCACACTGAAGCTTTCTTT; CDR3aa: CASSNRVRHTEAFF
j_gene: TRBJ2-3; abundance: -; v_gene: TRBV4-3; d_gene: TRBD2; CDR3nt: TGCGCCAGCAGCCAAGGAAAAGCGGGGGGAGGCACAGATACGCAGTATTTT; CDR3aa: CASSQGKAGGGTDTQYF
j_gene: TRBJ2-2; abundance: -; v_gene: TRBV29-1; d_gene: TRBD1; CDR3nt: TGCAGCGTTGGCCGAAGGGGACAGGGGAACGGGGAGCTGTTTTTT; CDR3aa: CSVGRRGQGNGELFF
j_gene: TRBJ2-7; abundance: -; v_gene: TRBV7-2; d_gene: TRBD2; CDR3nt: TGTGCCAGCAGCTTAGTTGGGGAGGGCTCTTACGAGCAGTACTTC; CDR3aa: CASSLVGEGSYEQYF
j_gene: TRBJ2-3; abundance: -; v_gene: TRBV27; d_gene: TRBD1; CDR3nt: TGTGCCAGCAGTTCGGCGACAGGGATCTACACAGATACGCAGTATTTT; CDR3aa: CASSSATGIYTDTQYF
j_gene: TRBJ1-6; abundance: -; v_gene: TRBV5-5; d_gene: TRBD1; CDR3nt: TGTGCCAGCAGCCTGATCAGGACAGGAGAAAATTCACCCCTCCACTTT; CDR3aa: CASSLIRTGENSPLHF
j_gene: TRBJ2-7; abundance: -; v_gene: TRBV28; d_gene: TRBD1; CDR3nt: TGTGCCAGCACGCCGGGACAGCCTAGGGGCGAGCAGTACTTC; CDR3aa: CASTPGQPRGEQYF
j_gene: TRBJ2-1; abundance: -; v_gene: TRBV6-5; d_gene: -; CDR3nt: TGTGCCAGCAGCTATACAGGGGGGGCTCACAATGAGCAGTTCTTC; CDR3aa: CASSYTGGAHNEQFF
j_gene: TRBJ2-3; abundance: -; v_gene: TRBV11-1; d_gene: TRBD2; CDR3nt: TGTGCCACCAGAAGACTAGCGGGGTCCACAGATACGCAGTATTTT; CDR3aa: CATRRLAGSTDTQYF
j_gene: TRBJ1-5; abundance: -; v_gene: TRBV11-3; d_gene: -; CDR3nt: TGTGCCAGCAGCTTAGCTCCTGGCCAGCCCCAGCATTTT; CDR3aa: CASSLAPGQPQHF
j_gene: TRBJ1-5; abundance: -; v_gene: TRBV15; d_gene: -; CDR3nt: TGTGCCACCAGCAGTCCGACAGAGCCTAATCAGCCCCAGCATTTT; CDR3aa: CATSSPTEPNQPQHF
j_gene: TRBJ2-7; abundance: -; v_gene: TRBV5-1; d_gene: TRBD2; CDR3nt: TGCGCCAGCAGCGGTGGACTAGCCACTCACGAGCAGTACTTC; CDR3aa: CASSGGLATHEQYF